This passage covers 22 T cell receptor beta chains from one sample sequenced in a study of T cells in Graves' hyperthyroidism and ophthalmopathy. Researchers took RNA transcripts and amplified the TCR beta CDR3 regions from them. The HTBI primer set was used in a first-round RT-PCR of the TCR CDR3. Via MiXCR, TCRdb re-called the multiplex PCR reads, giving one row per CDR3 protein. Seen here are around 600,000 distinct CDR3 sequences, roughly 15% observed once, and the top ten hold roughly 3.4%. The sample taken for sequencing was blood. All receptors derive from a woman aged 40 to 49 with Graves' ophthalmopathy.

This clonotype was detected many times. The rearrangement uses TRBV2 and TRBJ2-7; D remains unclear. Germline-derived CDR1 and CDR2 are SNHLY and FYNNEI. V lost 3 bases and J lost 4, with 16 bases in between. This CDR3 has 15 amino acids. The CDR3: CASSDNGLIGYEQYF. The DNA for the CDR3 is TGTGCCAGCAGTGACAATGGGCTGATAGGTTACGAGCAGTACTTC.

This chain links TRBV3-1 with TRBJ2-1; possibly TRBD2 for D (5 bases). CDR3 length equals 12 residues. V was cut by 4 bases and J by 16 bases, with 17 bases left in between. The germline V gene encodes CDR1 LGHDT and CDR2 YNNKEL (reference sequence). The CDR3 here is CASSPLGGSTFF. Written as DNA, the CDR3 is TGTGCCAGCAGCCCCCTTGGAGGCTCGACTTTCTTC.

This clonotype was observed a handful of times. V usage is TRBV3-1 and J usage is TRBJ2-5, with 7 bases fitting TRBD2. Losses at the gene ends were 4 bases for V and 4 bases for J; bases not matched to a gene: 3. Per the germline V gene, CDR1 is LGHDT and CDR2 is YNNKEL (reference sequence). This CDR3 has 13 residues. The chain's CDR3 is CASSRWEGETQYF. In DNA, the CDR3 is TGTGCCAGCAGCCGATGGGAGGGAGAGACCCAGTACTTC.

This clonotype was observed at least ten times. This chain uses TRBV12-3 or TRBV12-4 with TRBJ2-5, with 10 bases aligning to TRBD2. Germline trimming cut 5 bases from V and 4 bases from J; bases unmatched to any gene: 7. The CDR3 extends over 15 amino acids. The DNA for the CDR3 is TGTGCCAGCAGTACTCGCCTAGCGGGAGTAGAGACCCAGTACTTC. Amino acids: CASSTRLAGVETQYF.

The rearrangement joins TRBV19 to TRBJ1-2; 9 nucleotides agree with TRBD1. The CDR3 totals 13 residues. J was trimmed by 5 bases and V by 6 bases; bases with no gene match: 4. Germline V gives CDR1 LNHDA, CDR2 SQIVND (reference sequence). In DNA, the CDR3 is TGTGCCAGTAGACCGGACAGGGGATATGGCTACACCTTC. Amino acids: CASRPDRGYGYTF. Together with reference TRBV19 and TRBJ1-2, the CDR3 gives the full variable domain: DGGITQSPKYLFRKEGQNVTLSCEQNLNHDAMYWYRQDPGQGLRLIYYSQIVNDFQKGDIAEGYSVSREKKESFPLTVTSAQKNPTAFYLCASRPDRGYGYTFGSGTRLTVV.

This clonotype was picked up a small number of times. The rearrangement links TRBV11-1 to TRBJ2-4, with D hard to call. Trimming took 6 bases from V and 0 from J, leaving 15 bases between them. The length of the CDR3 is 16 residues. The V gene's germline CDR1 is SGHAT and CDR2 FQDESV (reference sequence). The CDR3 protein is CASSLQANPAKNIQYF. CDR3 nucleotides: TGTGCCAGCAGTCTTCAGGCGAACCCAGCCAAAAACATTCAGTACTTC.

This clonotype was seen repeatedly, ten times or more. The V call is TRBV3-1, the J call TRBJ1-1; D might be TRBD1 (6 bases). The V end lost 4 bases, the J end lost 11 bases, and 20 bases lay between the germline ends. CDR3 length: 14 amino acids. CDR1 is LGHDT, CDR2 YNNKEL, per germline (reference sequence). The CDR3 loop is CASSPEGGSSSAFF. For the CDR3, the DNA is TGTGCCAGCAGCCCAGAAGGGGGGTCTTCCTCGGCTTTCTTT. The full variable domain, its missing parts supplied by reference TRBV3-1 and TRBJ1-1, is DTAVSQTPKYLVTQMGNDKSIKCEQNLGHDTMYWYKQDSKKFLKIMFSYNNKELIINETVPNRFSPKSPDKAHLNLHINSLELGDSAVYFCASSPEGGSSSAFFGQGTRLTVV.

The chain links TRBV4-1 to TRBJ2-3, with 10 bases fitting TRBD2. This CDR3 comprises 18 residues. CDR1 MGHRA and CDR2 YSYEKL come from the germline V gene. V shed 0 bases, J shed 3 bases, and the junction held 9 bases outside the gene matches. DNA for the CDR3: TGCGCCAGCAGCCAAGAGCGTTCGGGTAGCGGGAGGACAGATACGCAGTATTTT. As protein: CASSQERSGSGRTDTQYF.

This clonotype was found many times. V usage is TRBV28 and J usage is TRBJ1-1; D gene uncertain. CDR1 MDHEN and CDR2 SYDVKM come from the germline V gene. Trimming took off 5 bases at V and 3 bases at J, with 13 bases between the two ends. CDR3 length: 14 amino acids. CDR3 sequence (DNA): TGTGCCAGCAGTGCCTTGAGGGTGCACACTGAAGCTTTCTTT. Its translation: CASSALRVHTEAFF. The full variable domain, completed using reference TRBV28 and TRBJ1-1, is DVKVTQSSRYLVKRTGEKVFLECVQDMDHENMFWYRQDPGLGLRLIYFSYDVKMKEKGDIPEGYSVSREKKERFSLILESASTNQTSMYLCASSALRVHTEAFFGQGTRLTVV.

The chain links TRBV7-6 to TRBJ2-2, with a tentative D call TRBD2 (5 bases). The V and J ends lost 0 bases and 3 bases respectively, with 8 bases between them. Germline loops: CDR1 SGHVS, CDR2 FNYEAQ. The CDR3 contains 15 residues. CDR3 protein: CASSLAGRYTGELFF. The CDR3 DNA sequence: TGTGCCAGCAGCTTAGCGGGGAGATACACCGGGGAGCTGTTTTTT.

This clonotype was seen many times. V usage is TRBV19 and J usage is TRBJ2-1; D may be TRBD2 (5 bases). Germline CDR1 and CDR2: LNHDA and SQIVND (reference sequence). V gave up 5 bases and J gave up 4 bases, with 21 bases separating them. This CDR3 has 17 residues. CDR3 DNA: TGTGCCAGTAGTCCCGCTAGCATCGGAGCGAGGTACAATGAGCAGTTCTTC. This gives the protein CASSPASIGARYNEQFF.

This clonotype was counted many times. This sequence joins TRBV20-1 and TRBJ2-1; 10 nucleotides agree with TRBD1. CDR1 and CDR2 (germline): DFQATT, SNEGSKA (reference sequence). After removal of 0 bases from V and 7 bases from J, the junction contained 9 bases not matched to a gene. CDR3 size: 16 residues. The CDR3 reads CSARDRRDRGQNEQFF. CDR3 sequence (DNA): TGCAGTGCTAGAGATCGCCGAGACAGGGGGCAAAATGAGCAGTTCTTC.

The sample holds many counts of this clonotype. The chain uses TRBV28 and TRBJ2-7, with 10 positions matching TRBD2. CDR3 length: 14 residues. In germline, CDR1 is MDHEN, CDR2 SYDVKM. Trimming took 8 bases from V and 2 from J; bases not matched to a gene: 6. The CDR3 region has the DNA TGTGCCAGCGTAGATAGCGGGGGGACCTACGAGCAGTACTTC. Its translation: CASVDSGGTYEQYF. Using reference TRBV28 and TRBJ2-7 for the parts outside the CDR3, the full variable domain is DVKVTQSSRYLVKRTGEKVFLECVQDMDHENMFWYRQDPGLGLRLIYFSYDVKMKEKGDIPEGYSVSREKKERFSLILESASTNQTSMYLCASVDSGGTYEQYFGPGTRLTVT.

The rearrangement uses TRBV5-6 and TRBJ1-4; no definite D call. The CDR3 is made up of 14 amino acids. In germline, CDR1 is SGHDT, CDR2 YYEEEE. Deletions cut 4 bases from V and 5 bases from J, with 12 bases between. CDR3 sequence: CASSLGWRNEKLFF. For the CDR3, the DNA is TGTGCCAGCAGCCTGGGATGGAGGAATGAAAAACTGTTTTTT.

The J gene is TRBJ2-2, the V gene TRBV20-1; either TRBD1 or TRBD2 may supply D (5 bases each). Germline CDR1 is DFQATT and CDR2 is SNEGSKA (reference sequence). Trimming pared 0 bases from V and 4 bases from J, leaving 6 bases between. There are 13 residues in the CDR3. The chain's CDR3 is CSARDGTTGELFF. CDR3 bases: TGCAGTGCTAGAGATGGGACCACCGGGGAGCTGTTTTTT.

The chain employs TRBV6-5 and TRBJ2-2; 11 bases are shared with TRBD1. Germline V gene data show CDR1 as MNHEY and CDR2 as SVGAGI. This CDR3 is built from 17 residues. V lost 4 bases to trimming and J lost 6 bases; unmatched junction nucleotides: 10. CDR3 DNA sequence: TGTGCCAGCAGTTCAACTCCGGGACAGGGGGGCTCCGGGGAGCTGTTTTTT. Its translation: CASSSTPGQGGSGELFF.

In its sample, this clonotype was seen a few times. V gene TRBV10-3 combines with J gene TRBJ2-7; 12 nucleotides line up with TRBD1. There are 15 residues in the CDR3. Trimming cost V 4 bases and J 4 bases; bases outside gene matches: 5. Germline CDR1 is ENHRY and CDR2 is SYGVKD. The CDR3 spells CAISVRDRGLYEQYF. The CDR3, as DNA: TGTGCCATCAGTGTTCGGGACAGGGGGCTGTACGAGCAGTACTTC.

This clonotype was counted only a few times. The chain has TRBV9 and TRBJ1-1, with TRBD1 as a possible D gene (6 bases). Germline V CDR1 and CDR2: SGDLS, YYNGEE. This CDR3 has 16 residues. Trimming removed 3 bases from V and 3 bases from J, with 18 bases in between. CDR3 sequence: CASSGGLGGADTEAFF. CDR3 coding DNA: TGTGCCAGCAGCGGAGGTCTAGGGGGGGCGGACACTGAAGCTTTCTTT. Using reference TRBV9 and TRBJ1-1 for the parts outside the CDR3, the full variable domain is DSGVTQTPKHLITATGQRVTLRCSPRSGDLSVYWYQQSLDQGLQFLIQYYNGEERAKGNILERFSAQQFPDLHSELNLSSLELGDSALYFCASSGGLGGADTEAFFGQGTRLTVV.

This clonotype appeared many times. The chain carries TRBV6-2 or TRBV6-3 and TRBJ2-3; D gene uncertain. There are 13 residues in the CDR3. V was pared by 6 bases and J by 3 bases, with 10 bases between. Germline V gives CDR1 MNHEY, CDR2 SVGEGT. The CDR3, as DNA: TGTGCCAGCAGCAATGGTGGGACAGATACGCAGTATTTT. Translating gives CASSNGGTDTQYF.

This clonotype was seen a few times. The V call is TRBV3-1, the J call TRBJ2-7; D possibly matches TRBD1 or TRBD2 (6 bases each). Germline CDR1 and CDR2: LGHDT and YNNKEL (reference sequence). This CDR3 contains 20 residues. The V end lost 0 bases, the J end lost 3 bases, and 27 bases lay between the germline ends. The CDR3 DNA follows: TGTGCCAGCAGCCAAGATCACCGGGACGGGGGCCCTCCTGAGTTCTACGAGCAGTACTTC. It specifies CASSQDHRDGGPPEFYEQYF.

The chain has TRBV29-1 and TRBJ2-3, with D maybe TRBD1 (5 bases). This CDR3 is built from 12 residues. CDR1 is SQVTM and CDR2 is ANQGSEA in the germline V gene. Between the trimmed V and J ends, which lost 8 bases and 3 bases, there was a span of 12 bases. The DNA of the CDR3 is TGCAGCATGGGGCTCCAGACAGATACGCAGTATTTT. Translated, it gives CSMGLQTDTQYF.

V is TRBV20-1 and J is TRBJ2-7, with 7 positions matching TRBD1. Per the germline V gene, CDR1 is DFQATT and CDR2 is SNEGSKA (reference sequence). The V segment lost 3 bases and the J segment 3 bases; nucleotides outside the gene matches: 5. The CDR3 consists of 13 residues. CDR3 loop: CSASDRAIYEQYF. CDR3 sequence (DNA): TGCAGTGCTAGCGACAGGGCAATCTACGAGCAGTACTTC.